This TCR beta chain was recovered during a study of response to subunit inactivated influenza vaccine. Findings of the study overall: Each seasonal influenza vaccination recruits few new T cells, the authors suggested.

This clonotype turned up a few times. What it recognizes is unknown. TCRdb recomputed calls from the RT-PCR reads with MiXCR, one row per CDR3 protein. The data contain approximately 520,000 distinct CDR3 sequences, about 25% of them singletons. Sequencing used CD4+ T cells sorted from PBMCs, obtained around 5 days after vaccination. The origin of this receptor is a man aged 45 to 65 who received an inactivated influenza vaccine.

CDR3 amino acids: CASKRIAGDTYEQYF. CDR3 nucleotides: TGTGCCAGTAAGCGAATCGCAGGGGATACCTACGAGCAGTACTTC. This rearrangement joins TRBV19 to TRBJ2-7; D is perhaps TRBD1 (6 bases). Germline CDR1 is LNHDA and CDR2 is SQIVND (reference sequence). Trimming took 7 bases from V and 2 from J, leaving 18 bases between them. The CDR3 loop spans 15 amino acids.